The present T cell receptor beta chain was sequenced within a study of T-cell memory formation after mild COVID-19. After 5'RACE with constant-segment primers, TCR alpha and TCR beta cDNA libraries carrying sample barcodes and UMIs were obtained. MiXCR, run by TCRdb on the 5' RACE reads, gives a single entry per CDR3 protein. The table records hundreds of thousands of distinct CDR3 sequences, around 13% of them present only once. V was cut by 0 bases and J by 4 bases, with 7 bases left in between. The CDR3 runs to 13 residues. Looked up from germline, CDR1 is MNHEY and CDR2 is SVGAGI. The chain combines TRBV6-5 with TRBJ2-7, with D hard to call. The clonotype was recovered from a man aged 18 to 29 who had mild COVID-19 (a few samples of this study predate the infection). Cell type and time point are not known. The sequenced material came from PBMCs or a T cell subset sorted from them (not recorded which). The CDR3 DNA follows: TGTGCCAGCAGTTACTCTGAGGTTTACGAGCAGTACTTC. Its protein product is CASSYSEVYEQYF.